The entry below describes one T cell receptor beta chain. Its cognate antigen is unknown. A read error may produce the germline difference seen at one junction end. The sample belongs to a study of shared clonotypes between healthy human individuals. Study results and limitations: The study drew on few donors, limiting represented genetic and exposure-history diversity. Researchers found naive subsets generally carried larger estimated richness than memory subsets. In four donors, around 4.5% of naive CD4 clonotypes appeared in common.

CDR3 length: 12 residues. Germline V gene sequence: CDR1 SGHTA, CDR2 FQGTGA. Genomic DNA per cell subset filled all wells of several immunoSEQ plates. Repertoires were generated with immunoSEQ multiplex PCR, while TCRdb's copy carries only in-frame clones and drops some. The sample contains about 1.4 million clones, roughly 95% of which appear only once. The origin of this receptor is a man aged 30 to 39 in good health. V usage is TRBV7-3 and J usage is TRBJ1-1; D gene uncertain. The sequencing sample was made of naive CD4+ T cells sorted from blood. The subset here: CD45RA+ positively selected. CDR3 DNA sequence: TGTACCAGCAGCCATGTGAACACTGAAGCTTTCTTT. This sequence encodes CTSSHVNTEAFF.